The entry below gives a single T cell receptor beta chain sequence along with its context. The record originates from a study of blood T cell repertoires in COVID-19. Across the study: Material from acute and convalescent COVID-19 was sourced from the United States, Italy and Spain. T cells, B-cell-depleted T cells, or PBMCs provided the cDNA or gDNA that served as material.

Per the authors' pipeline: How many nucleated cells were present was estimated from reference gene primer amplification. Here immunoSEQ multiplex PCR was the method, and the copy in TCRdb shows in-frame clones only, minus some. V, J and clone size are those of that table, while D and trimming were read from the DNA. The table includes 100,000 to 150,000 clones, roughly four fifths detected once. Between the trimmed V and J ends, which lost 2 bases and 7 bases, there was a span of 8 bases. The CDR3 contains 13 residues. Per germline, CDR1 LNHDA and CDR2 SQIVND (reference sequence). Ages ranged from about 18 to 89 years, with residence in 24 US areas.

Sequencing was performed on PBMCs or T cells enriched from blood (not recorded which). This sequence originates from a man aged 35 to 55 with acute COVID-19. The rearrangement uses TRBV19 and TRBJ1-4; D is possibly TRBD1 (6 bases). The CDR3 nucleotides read TGTGCCAGTAGTATACAGGGGAGTGAAAAACTGTTTTTT. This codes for CASSIQGSEKLFF.